These T cell receptor beta chains were read from a single sample in a study of beta chain features in type 1 diabetes. Method: immunoSEQ multiplex PCR; TCRdb's copy keeps in-frame clones and lacks some. The sample records under 200,000 clones, around 8% being singletons. Material for sequencing was central memory CD4+ T cells from blood. The origin of the receptors is a woman aged 18-29 years with type 1 diabetes. Each CDR3 is given with its conserved first and last residue. D genes are given only for firm matches. Some rows mark clone size as missing; the rest say once, few, many or name a class of expanded clone.

TRBJ2-3,TRBV18,TRBD1,few,CASHSGTGATDTQYF,TGTGCCAGCCACTCTGGGACAGGGGCCACAGATACGCAGTATTTT
TRBJ1-3,TRBV30,.,.,CAWSADMLSSGNTIYF,TGTGCCTGGAGTGCGGACATGCTGAGCTCTGGAAACACCATATATTTT
TRBJ1-2,TRBV11-2,.,few,CASSLLHTANYGYTF,TGTGCCAGCAGCTTACTACATACAGCTAACTATGGCTACACCTTC
TRBJ2-1,TRBV19,TRBD2,.,CASSPGLAVTYYNEQFF,TGTGCCAGTAGCCCTGGACTAGCGGTTACATACTACAATGAGCAGTTCTTC
TRBJ2-7,TRBV11-3,TRBD2,few,CASSSGSYEQYF,TGTGCCAGCAGCAGCGGGAGTTACGAGCAGTACTTC
TRBJ1-5,TRBV2,.,few,CASTRGVSGNQPQHF,TGTGCCAGCACACGCGGAGTATCGGGCAATCAGCCCCAGCATTTT
TRBJ1-4,TRBV6-6,TRBD1,few,CASSYGQGWEKLFF,TGTGCCAGCAGTTACGGACAGGGGTGGGAAAAACTGTTTTTT
TRBJ2-1,TRBV5-1,.,few,CASAASSYNEQFF,TGCGCCAGCGCGGCGAGCTCCTACAATGAGCAGTTCTTC
TRBJ2-7,TRBV18,.,few,CASSPPELGGYEQYF,TGTGCCAGCTCACCTCCCGAACTAGGGGGCTACGAGCAGTACTTC
TRBJ2-3,TRBV9,TRBD2,.,CASSVVPLSGGIGTDTQYF,TGTGCCAGCAGCGTAGTCCCCTTAAGCGGGGGGATAGGCACAGATACGCAGTATTTT
TRBJ2-1,TRBV9,.,.,CASSISPQSYNEQFF,TGTGCCAGCAGCATTAGCCCCCAATCCTACAATGAGCAGTTCTTC
TRBJ2-7,TRBV7-2,.,.,CASSLGAGFYEQYF,TGTGCCAGCAGCTTAGGGGCAGGTTTCTACGAGCAGTACTTC
TRBJ1-2,TRBV19,.,.,CASTPTGSGYTF,TGTGCCAGTACTCCGACAGGATCCGGCTACACCTTC
TRBJ1-1,TRBV7-2,.,few,CASSFTAGAQGEAFF,TGTGCCAGCAGCTTCACGGCAGGGGCGCAGGGTGAAGCTTTCTTT
TRBJ2-1,TRBV2,.,few,CASSEARLGSTEQFF,TGTGCCAGCAGTGAAGCGAGACTAGGATCCACTGAGCAGTTCTTC
TRBJ2-1,TRBV11-2,.,.,CASSVRQSTGLNEQFF,TGTGCCAGCAGCGTTCGACAGTCCACCGGCCTCAATGAGCAGTTCTTC
TRBJ2-1,TRBV2,TRBD1,.,CASRFGTGSYNEQFF,TGTGCCAGCAGGTTTGGGACAGGCTCCTACAATGAGCAGTTCTTC
TRBJ2-1,TRBV20-1,TRBD1,.,CSVQGYNEQFF,TGCAGTGTACAGGGGTACAATGAGCAGTTCTTC
TRBJ1-5,TRBV6-5,TRBD1,.,CASSYSRQGTGPQHF,TGTGCCAGCAGTTACTCGAGACAGGGGACGGGGCCCCAGCATTTT
TRBJ1-5,TRBV2,.,.,CASSDRGLRNQPQHF,TGTGCCAGCAGTGACAGGGGTCTGAGGAATCAGCCCCAGCATTTT
TRBJ2-5,TRBV5-6,TRBD1,.,CASSGRGRQETQYF,TGTGCCAGCAGCGGAAGGGGGCGGCAAGAGACCCAGTACTTC
TRBJ1-5,TRBV6-1,.,.,CASSATPGQFSNQPQHF,TGTGCCAGCAGTGCAACGCCCGGACAGTTTAGCAATCAGCCCCAGCATTTT
TRBJ1-2,TRBV11-2,.,few,CASSLAAGSGYTF,TGTGCCAGCAGCTTAGCGGCGGGGTCCGGCTACACCTTC
TRBJ2-3,TRBV7-9,.,.,CASSLQLSSDTQYF,TGTGCCAGCAGCTTACAGTTAAGTTCCGATACGCAGTATTTT
TRBJ2-1,TRBV2,.,few,CASSDKTGSYNEQFF,TGTGCCAGCAGTGATAAAACAGGGTCCTACAATGAGCAGTTCTTC
TRBJ2-1,TRBV5-6,TRBD2,.,CASLRAGGSAKEQFF,TGTGCCAGCCTAAGGGCGGGGGGTTCCGCTAAAGAGCAGTTCTTC
TRBJ1-5,TRBV7-9,.,few,CASSPGVQRGNSNQPQHF,TGTGCCAGCAGCCCAGGGGTACAGAGAGGCAATAGCAATCAGCCCCAGCATTTT
TRBJ1-1,TRBV9,.,.,CASSVAQGPTAEAFF,TGTGCCAGCAGCGTAGCGCAGGGGCCTACGGCTGAAGCTTTCTTT
TRBJ2-5,TRBV7-2,.,few,CASSLARERETQYF,TGTGCCAGCAGCTTAGCTCGGGAGAGAGAGACCCAGTACTTC
TRBJ1-1,TRBV14,.,few,CASSHLISDTEAFF,TGTGCCAGCAGCCATCTCATTTCGGACACTGAAGCTTTCTTT
TRBJ2-7,TRBV5-1,TRBD1,.,CASSDRAEVEQYF,TGCGCCAGCAGCGACAGGGCGGAGGTCGAGCAGTACTTC
TRBJ2-6,TRBV29-1,.,few,CSVGGWTASGANVLTF,TGCAGCGTTGGGGGATGGACAGCCTCTGGGGCCAACGTCCTGACTTTC
TRBJ2-3,TRBV28,.,.,CASSHQLDLTQYF,TGTGCCAGCAGTCACCAACTAGACCTGACGCAGTATTTT
TRBJ2-7,TRBV14,TRBD1,few,CASSRLGQGNYEQYF,TGTGCCAGCAGCCGATTGGGACAGGGCAACTACGAGCAGTACTTC
TRBJ1-5,TRBV28,.,.,CASSLPSPNQPQHF,TGTGCCAGCAGCCTACCCTCCCCCAATCAGCCCCAGCATTTT
TRBJ2-7,TRBV4-3,.,few,CASSQEGGVGTPRAEQYF,TGCGCCAGCAGCCAAGAGGGGGGTGTCGGGACGCCAAGGGCCGAGCAGTACTTC
TRBJ2-5,TRBV6-5,.,.,CASSYRGETQYF,TGTGCCAGCAGTTATAGGGGAGAGACCCAGTACTTC
TRBJ1-5,TRBV7-8,.,.,CASSISSGQPQHF,TGTGCCAGCAGCATCAGCTCCGGGCAGCCCCAGCATTTT
TRBJ2-5,TRBV5-1,.,few,CASSLGTGQETQYF,TGCGCCAGCAGCTTGGGTACAGGGCAAGAGACCCAGTACTTC
TRBJ2-7,TRBV11-3,.,few,CASSLATGAAIYEQYF,TGTGCCAGCAGCTTAGCCACTGGGGCGGCCATCTACGAGCAGTACTTC
TRBJ2-7,TRBV4-2,TRBD1,few,CASSLTSGTGHSYEQYF,TGTGCCAGCAGCCTAACCTCCGGGACAGGGCACTCCTACGAGCAGTACTTC
TRBJ2-7,TRBV18,.,few,CASSPGGHEQYF,TGTGCCAGCTCACCAGGCGGGCACGAGCAGTACTTC
TRBJ2-4,TRBV7-2,TRBD2,.,CASSTRWAGVHIQYF,TGTGCCAGCAGCACGCGCTGGGCGGGAGTTCACATTCAGTACTTC
TRBJ2-7,TRBV5-4,TRBD1,once,CASSPGDRGTYEQYF,TGTGCCAGCAGCCCCGGGGACAGGGGCACCTACGAGCAGTACTTC
TRBJ1-1,TRBV9,.,few,CASSAYGGTEAFF,TGTGCCAGCAGCGCCTACGGGGGGACTGAAGCTTTCTTT
TRBJ2-2,TRBV11-3,TRBD2,.,CASSRTMGGANTGELFF,TGTGCCAGCAGCCGCACAATGGGGGGGGCGAACACCGGGGAGCTGTTTTTT
TRBJ2-7,TRBV5-6,.,.,CASSLEVGATYEQYF,TGTGCCAGCAGCTTGGAAGTAGGGGCCACTTACGAGCAGTACTTC
TRBJ2-6,TRBV18,.,few,CASSPEFSGANVLTF,TGTGCCAGCTCACCAGAGTTCTCTGGGGCCAACGTCCTGACTTTC
TRBJ2-4,TRBV6-1,TRBD2,few,CAGTSGNGNIQYF,TGTGCCGGGACTAGCGGGAATGGAAACATTCAGTACTTC
TRBJ1-1,TRBV23-1,.,.,CARMGRTEAFF,TGCGCCAGGATGGGGAGGACTGAAGCTTTCTTT
TRBJ1-2,TRBV2,.,.,CATQFFGEGYGYTF,.
TRBJ1-2,TRBV14,.,few,CASSRSGNANYGYTF,TGTGCCAGCAGCCGGTCAGGGAACGCGAACTATGGCTACACCTTC
TRBJ2-1,TRBV2,.,.,CASSWQYNEQFF,TGTGCCAGCTCATGGCAATACAATGAGCAGTTCTTC
TRBJ2-3,TRBV5-1,TRBD2,few,CASSPAGLAGGYVDTQYF,TGCGCCAGCAGCCCCGCAGGGTTGGCGGGGGGGTATGTAGATACGCAGTATTTT
TRBJ2-3,TRBV11-3,.,few,CASSPPATNTQYF,TGTGCCAGCAGCCCCCCCGCTACTAATACGCAGTATTTT
TRBJ2-7,TRBV20-1,.,.,CSARRAGEQYF,TGCAGTGCTAGGAGGGCGGGTGAGCAGTACTTC